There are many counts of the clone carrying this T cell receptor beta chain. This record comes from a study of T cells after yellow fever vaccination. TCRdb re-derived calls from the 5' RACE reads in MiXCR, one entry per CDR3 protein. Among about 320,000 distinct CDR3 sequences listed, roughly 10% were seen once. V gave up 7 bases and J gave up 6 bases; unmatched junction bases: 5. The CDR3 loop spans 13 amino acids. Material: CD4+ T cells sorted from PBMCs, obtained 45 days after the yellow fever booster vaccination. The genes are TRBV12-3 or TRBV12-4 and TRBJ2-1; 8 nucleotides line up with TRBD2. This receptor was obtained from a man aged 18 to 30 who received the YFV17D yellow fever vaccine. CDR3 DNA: TGTGCCAGCACCGGGGGGGCCGGCAATGAGCAGTTCTTC. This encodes CASTGGAGNEQFF.